Listed here are 5 T cell receptor beta chains from one sample, sequenced in a study of shared clonotypes between healthy human individuals. The assay was immunoSEQ multiplex PCR, and TCRdb's table has in-frame clones only and misses some. This sample carries about 680,000 clones, about 74% of them seen once, and the ten largest clones take about 1.8%. The sequenced sample was memory CD4+ T cells sorted from blood. Subset defined: CD45RA-negative fraction. These receptors all come from a woman aged 25 to 39 in good health.

This rearrangement joins TRBV5-1 to TRBJ2-7, with a possible D match to TRBD2 (5 bases). The CDR3 is made up of 14 amino acids. Germline V lookup: CDR1 SGHRS, CDR2 YFSETQ. The germline V and J ends were trimmed by 0 bases and 5 bases, with 12 bases remaining between them. The CDR3 coding sequence is TGCGCCAGCAGCTTGGGAGGGATGTTCAACGAGCAGTACTTC. This sequence encodes CASSLGGMFNEQYF.

The chain joins TRBV7-3 to TRBJ2-3, with 13 bases fitting TRBD2. The junction had 6 bases not matched to a gene; V was cut back by 4 bases and J by 11 bases. The CDR3 has 14 amino acids. The germline V gene encodes CDR1 SGHTA and CDR2 FQGTGA. CDR3 sequence (DNA): TGTGCCAGCAGCTACGCACTAGCGGGAGGGGTGCAGTATTTT. This translates into CASSYALAGGVQYF. The whole variable domain, filled in from reference TRBV7-3 and TRBJ2-3, reads GAGVSQTPSNKVTEKGKYVELRCDPISGHTALYWYRQSLGQGPEFLIYFQGTGAADDSGLPNDRFFAVRPEGSVSTLKIQRTERGDSAVYLCASSYALAGGVQYFGPGTRLTVL.

This clone was observed once. The chain carries TRBV4-1 and TRBJ1-1; D possibly corresponds to TRBD1 (5 bases). Per the germline V gene, CDR1 is MGHRA and CDR2 is YSYEKL. Trimming stripped 5 bases from V and 5 bases from J, with 15 bases between. The CDR3 is 14 residues long. CDR3: CASSTIGGVTEAFF. CDR3 DNA sequence: TGCGCCAGCAGCACCATTGGGGGAGTTACTGAAGCTTTCTTT.

The rearrangement uses TRBV6-5 and TRBJ1-1, with 8 bases identical to TRBD1. The CDR3 sequence is 16 residues long. The trim removed 1 base at V and 1 base at J, leaving 5 bases unmatched. Germline V gives CDR1 MNHEY, CDR2 SVGAGI. The CDR3 sequence is CASSYFQGAANTEAFF. The CDR3 nucleotides read TGTGCCAGCAGTTACTTTCAGGGGGCTGCGAACACTGAAGCTTTCTTT.

CDR3 loop: CASTAVPEPGSRYF. The CDR3 DNA reads as TGTGCCAGCACCGCGGTCCCGGAACCCGGGTCGCGGTATTTT. The chain employs TRBV2 and TRBJ2-3; D is ambiguous. The CDR3 totals 14 residues. V was trimmed by 7 bases and J by 14 bases, leaving 25 bases between them. Germline lookup yields CDR1 SNHLY and CDR2 FYNNEI.